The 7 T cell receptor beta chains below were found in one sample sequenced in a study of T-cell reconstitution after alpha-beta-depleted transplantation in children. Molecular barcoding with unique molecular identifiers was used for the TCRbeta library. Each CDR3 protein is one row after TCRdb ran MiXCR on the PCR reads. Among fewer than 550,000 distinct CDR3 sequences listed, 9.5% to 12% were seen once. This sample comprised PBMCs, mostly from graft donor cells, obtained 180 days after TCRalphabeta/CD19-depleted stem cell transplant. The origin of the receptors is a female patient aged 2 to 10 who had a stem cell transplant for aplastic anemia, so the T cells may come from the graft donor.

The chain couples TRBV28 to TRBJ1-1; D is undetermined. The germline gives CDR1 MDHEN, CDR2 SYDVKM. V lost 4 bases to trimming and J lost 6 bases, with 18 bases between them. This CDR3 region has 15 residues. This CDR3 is CASSSLTMAVPEAFF. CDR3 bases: TGTGCCAGCAGTTCCCTCACCATGGCGGTGCCTGAAGCTTTCTTT.

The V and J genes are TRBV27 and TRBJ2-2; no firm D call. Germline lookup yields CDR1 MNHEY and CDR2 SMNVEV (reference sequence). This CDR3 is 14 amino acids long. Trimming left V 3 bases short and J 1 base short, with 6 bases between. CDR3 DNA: TGTGCCAGCAGTTTCAGTTGGAACACCGGGGAGCTGTTTTTT. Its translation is CASSFSWNTGELFF.

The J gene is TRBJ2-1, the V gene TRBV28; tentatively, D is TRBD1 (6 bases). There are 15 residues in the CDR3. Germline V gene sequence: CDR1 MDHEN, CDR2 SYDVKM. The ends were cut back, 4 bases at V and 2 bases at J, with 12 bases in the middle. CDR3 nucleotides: TGTGCCAGCAGTTGGGGCAGGGGCGCCTACAATGAGCAGTTCTTC. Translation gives CASSWGRGAYNEQFF.

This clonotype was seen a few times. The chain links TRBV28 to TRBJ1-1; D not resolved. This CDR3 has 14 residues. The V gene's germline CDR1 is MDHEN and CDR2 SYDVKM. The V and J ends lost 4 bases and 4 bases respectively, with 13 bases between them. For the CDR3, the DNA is TGTGCCAGCAGTTACCTCCGGCGAGGCACTGAAGCTTTCTTT. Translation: CASSYLRRGTEAFF.

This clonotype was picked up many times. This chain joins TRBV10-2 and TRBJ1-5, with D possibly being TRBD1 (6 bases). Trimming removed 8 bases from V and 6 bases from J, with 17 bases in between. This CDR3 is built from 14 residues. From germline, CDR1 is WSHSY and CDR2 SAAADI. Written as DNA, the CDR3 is TGCGCCAGCGGCCCCCGGGGGGGCGGTCAGCCCCAGCATTTT. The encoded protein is CASGPRGGGQPQHF.

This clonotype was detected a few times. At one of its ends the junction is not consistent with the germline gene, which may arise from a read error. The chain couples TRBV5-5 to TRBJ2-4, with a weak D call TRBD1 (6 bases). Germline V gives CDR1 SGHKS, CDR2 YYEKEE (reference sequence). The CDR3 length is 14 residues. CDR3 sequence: CASTRTGSQNSQYF. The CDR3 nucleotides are TGTGCCAGCACCAGAACAGGGTCCCAAAACAGTCAGTACTTC.

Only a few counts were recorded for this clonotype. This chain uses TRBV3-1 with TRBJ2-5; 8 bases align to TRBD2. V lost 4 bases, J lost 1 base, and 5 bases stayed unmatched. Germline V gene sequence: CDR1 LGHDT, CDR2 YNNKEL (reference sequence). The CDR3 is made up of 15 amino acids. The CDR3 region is CASSPLAGSQETQYF. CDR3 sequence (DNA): TGTGCCAGCAGCCCCTTAGCGGGGTCCCAAGAGACCCAGTACTTC.